A selection of T cell receptor beta chains follows, all from one sample in a study of blood T cell repertoires in COVID-19. Some clones are missing from TCRdb's copy, which holds only in-frame ones; the method was immunoSEQ multiplex PCR. The table includes tens of thousands of clones, around 90% detected once. The sequenced sample was peripheral blood. These receptors came from a man in his fifties with active COVID-19. CDR3s include the opening cysteine and the closing phenylalanine or tryptophan. The D gene is left open where the match is weak. Clone size appears in some rows only: once, few, many, or a class for an expanded clone.

size: .
J: TRBJ2-1
V: TRBV10-1
D: .
CDR3: CASSDKNEQFF
DNA: TGCGCCAGCAGTGATAAAAATGAGCAGTTCTTC

size: .
J: TRBJ2-1
V: TRBV12-3/TRBV12-4
D: .
CDR3: CASRGGLFFEQFF
DNA: TGTGCCAGCAGAGGGGGACTATTTTTTGAGCAGTTCTTC

size: .
J: TRBJ1-5
V: TRBV6-2/TRBV6-3
D: .
CDR3: CASSFGGSNQPQHF
DNA: TGTGCCAGCAGTTTCGGGGGAAGCAATCAGCCCCAGCATTTT

size: .
J: TRBJ1-2
V: TRBV5-6
D: TRBD1
CDR3: CASSQQGAAVGYTF
DNA: TGTGCCAGCAGCCAACAGGGGGCGGCGGTTGGCTACACCTTC

size: .
J: TRBJ1-3
V: TRBV7-2
D: .
CDR3: CASSANGGPGNTIYF
DNA: TGTGCCAGCAGCGCCAACGGGGGTCCAGGAAACACCATATATTTT

size: .
J: TRBJ2-1
V: TRBV6-5
D: TRBD2
CDR3: CASSWETSGPSEQFF
DNA: TGTGCCAGCAGTTGGGAGACTAGCGGACCCAGTGAGCAGTTCTTC

size: .
J: TRBJ2-4
V: TRBV5-4
D: TRBD2
CDR3: CASSLGLAGGGAKNIQYF
DNA: TGTGCCAGCAGCTTGGGACTAGCGGGAGGTGGAGCCAAAAACATTCAGTACTTC

size: .
J: TRBJ2-3
V: TRBV5-4
D: TRBD2
CDR3: CASSLRREGGDTQYF
DNA: TGTGCCAGCAGCTTGAGGCGGGAGGGAGGAGATACGCAGTATTTT

size: .
J: TRBJ2-7
V: TRBV11-3
D: TRBD1
CDR3: CASSLAPGTGGHEQYF
DNA: TGTGCCAGCAGCTTAGCACCCGGGACAGGGGGCCACGAGCAGTACTTC

size: .
J: TRBJ1-2
V: TRBV6-6
D: TRBD1
CDR3: CASTRGRTYGYTF
DNA: TGTGCCAGTACCAGGGGGCGAACCTATGGCTACACCTTC

size: .
J: TRBJ2-3
V: TRBV27
D: TRBD2
CDR3: CASSLFSGGADTQYF
DNA: TGTGCCAGCAGTTTATTTAGTGGGGGGGCAGATACGCAGTATTTT

size: .
J: TRBJ2-1
V: TRBV13
D: .
CDR3: CASSVGGPGNEQFF
DNA: TGTGCCAGCAGCGTAGGGGGGCCGGGCAATGAGCAGTTCTTC

size: .
J: TRBJ2-1
V: TRBV5-5
D: .
CDR3: CASSLGGSYNEQFF
DNA: TGTGCCAGCAGCTTGGGGGGCAGCTACAATGAGCAGTTCTTC

size: .
J: TRBJ1-2
V: TRBV5-6
D: TRBD1
CDR3: CASSLGTGTRGYTF
DNA: TGTGCCAGCAGCTTGGGGACAGGGACGCGCGGCTACACCTTC

size: .
J: TRBJ2-7
V: TRBV14
D: .
CDR3: CASSHLGHHEQYF
DNA: TGTGCCAGCAGCCACCTTGGACACCACGAGCAGTACTTC

size: .
J: TRBJ1-4
V: TRBV5-8
D: TRBD1
CDR3: CASSAGQGGKTNEKLFF
DNA: TGTGCCAGCAGCGCTGGACAGGGGGGGAAGACTAATGAAAAACTGTTTTTT

size: .
J: TRBJ1-2
V: TRBV6-5
D: .
CDR3: CASRTGRNYGYTF
DNA: TGTGCCAGCAGAACCGGGAGGAACTATGGCTACACCTTC

size: .
J: TRBJ1-2
V: TRBV9
D: .
CDR3: CASSVDVGANYGYTF
DNA: TGTGCCAGCAGCGTAGACGTAGGGGCTAACTATGGCTACACCTTC

size: .
J: TRBJ2-3
V: TRBV7-9
D: TRBD2
CDR3: CASSYRLAGVGADTQYF
DNA: TGTGCCAGCAGCTATAGACTAGCGGGAGTGGGAGCAGATACGCAGTATTTT

size: .
J: TRBJ2-5
V: TRBV11-1
D: .
CDR3: CASSLTGTLGGETQYF
DNA: TGTGCCAGCAGCTTAACCGGGACGCTAGGAGGGGAGACCCAGTACTTC

size: .
J: TRBJ2-2
V: TRBV24-1
D: TRBD2
CDR3: CATSDPGTSGSPNTGELFF
DNA: TGTGCCACCAGTGACCCCGGGACTAGCGGGTCTCCGAACACCGGGGAGCTGTTTTTT

size: few
J: TRBJ2-1
V: TRBV3-1/TRBV3-2
D: TRBD2
CDR3: CASSHRALAGVLGDEQFF
DNA: TGTGCCAGCAGCCACAGGGCACTAGCGGGGGTCCTCGGCGATGAGCAGTTCTTC

size: .
J: TRBJ2-3
V: TRBV28
D: TRBD1
CDR3: CASSVDRVSDTQYF
DNA: TGTGCCAGCAGTGTTGACAGGGTATCAGATACGCAGTATTTT

size: once
J: TRBJ2-1
V: TRBV27
D: .
CDR3: CASSSTTDIYISYNEQFF
DNA: TGTGCCAGCAGTTCCACGACGGACATTTACATCTCCTACAATGAGCAGTTCTTC

size: .
J: TRBJ2-1
V: TRBV25-1
D: TRBD1
CDR3: CASSERGRIYEQFF
DNA: TGTGCCAGCAGTGAAAGGGGGCGAATTTATGAGCAGTTCTTC

size: once
J: TRBJ2-5
V: TRBV5-1
D: .
CDR3: CASSLDVRLQETQYF
DNA: TGCGCCAGCAGCTTGGACGTCAGGCTTCAAGAGACCCAGTACTTC

size: .
J: TRBJ1-1
V: TRBV7-9
D: .
CDR3: CASSRLQGEAFF
DNA: TGTGCCAGCAGCCGCCTACAGGGTGAAGCTTTCTTT

size: few
J: TRBJ2-3
V: TRBV14
D: .
CDR3: CASSQDPRRADADTQYF
DNA: TGTGCCAGCAGCCAAGATCCCCGGAGGGCCGATGCAGATACGCAGTATTTT

size: .
J: TRBJ1-2
V: TRBV5-5
D: .
CDR3: CASTQGSAGGYTF
DNA: TGTGCCAGCACCCAAGGGAGTGCAGGAGGCTACACCTTC

size: .
J: TRBJ2-7
V: TRBV29-1
D: .
CDR3: CSVEIGPNEQYF
DNA: TGCAGCGTTGAAATTGGGCCCAACGAGCAGTACTTC

size: .
J: TRBJ2-1
V: TRBV19
D: .
CDR3: CASSKTGLNFYNEQFF
DNA: TGTGCCAGTAGTAAGACGGGACTCAACTTTTACAATGAGCAGTTCTTC

size: .
J: TRBJ2-7
V: TRBV6-1
D: .
CDR3: CASSEVGYYEQYF
DNA: TGTGCCAGCAGTGAAGTCGGTTACTACGAGCAGTACTTC

size: .
J: TRBJ1-5
V: TRBV27
D: .
CDR3: CASSLGGSWNQPQHF
DNA: TGTGCCAGCAGTTTGGGGGGAAGTTGGAATCAGCCCCAGCATTTT

size: .
J: TRBJ2-1
V: TRBV5-5
D: TRBD1
CDR3: CASSFGTGYNEQFF
DNA: TGTGCCAGCAGCTTCGGGACAGGGTACAATGAGCAGTTCTTC

size: once
J: TRBJ2-3
V: TRBV7-7
D: TRBD2
CDR3: CASSSQLAGRGDTQYF
DNA: TGTGCTAGCAGCTCACAGCTAGCGGGAAGGGGAGATACGCAGTATTTT

size: .
J: TRBJ1-2
V: TRBV18
D: .
CDR3: CASSPSGFSPFVDYGYTF
DNA: TGTGCCAGCTCACCTTCCGGGTTTTCTCCTTTCGTGGACTATGGCTACACCTTC

size: few
J: TRBJ1-5
V: TRBV2
D: TRBD1
CDR3: CASWTGGSQPQHF
DNA: TGTGCCAGCTGGACAGGGGGCTCACAGCCCCAGCATTTT

size: .
J: TRBJ2-3
V: TRBV20-1
D: TRBD2
CDR3: CSASVPSGTVRSTDTQYF
DNA: TGCAGTGCTAGTGTTCCTAGCGGGACAGTCCGAAGCACAGATACGCAGTATTTT

size: .
J: TRBJ1-2
V: TRBV7-9
D: .
CDR3: CASSPEGAYYGYTF
DNA: TGTGCCAGCAGCCCAGAAGGGGCCTACTATGGCTACACCTTC

size: .
J: TRBJ2-4
V: TRBV3-1/TRBV3-2
D: .
CDR3: CASSHQGLSDIQYF
DNA: TGTGCCAGCAGCCACCAGGGGCTATCGGACATTCAGTACTTC

size: .
J: TRBJ2-4
V: TRBV12-3/TRBV12-4
D: .
CDR3: CASSLSEADIQYF
DNA: TGTGCCAGCAGTTTATCCGAAGCGGACATTCAGTACTTC

size: few
J: TRBJ1-1
V: TRBV14
D: .
CDR3: CASSQSWNTEAFF
DNA: TGTGCCAGCAGCCAGAGTTGGAACACTGAAGCTTTCTTT

size: .
J: TRBJ2-1
V: TRBV7-9
D: TRBD2
CDR3: CASSPRWRGGQEQFF
DNA: TGTGCCAGCAGCCCGAGGTGGCGGGGGGGCCAAGAGCAGTTCTTC

size: .
J: TRBJ2-2
V: TRBV19
D: TRBD2
CDR3: CASSTLAGLNTGELFF
DNA: TGTGCCAGTAGTACCCTAGCGGGGTTGAACACCGGGGAGCTGTTTTTT

size: .
J: TRBJ1-4
V: TRBV19
D: TRBD1
CDR3: CASRRVGTGDEKLFF
DNA: TGTGCCAGTAGGCGGGTGGGGACAGGGGACGAAAAACTGTTTTTT

size: .
J: TRBJ2-1
V: TRBV7-2
D: .
CDR3: CASRLRPSNEQFF
DNA: TGTGCCAGCAGACTAAGGCCATCCAATGAGCAGTTCTTC

size: .
J: TRBJ2-1
V: TRBV3-1/TRBV3-2
D: TRBD2
CDR3: CASSPRTSGGAYEQFF
DNA: TGTGCCAGCAGTCCTCGGACTAGCGGGGGGGCGTATGAGCAGTTCTTC

size: .
J: TRBJ2-1
V: TRBV14
D: .
CDR3: CASSQDFIGGPYNEQFF
DNA: TGTGCCAGCAGCCAAGATTTCATCGGGGGGCCTTACAATGAGCAGTTCTTC

size: .
J: TRBJ2-7
V: TRBV7-2
D: .
CDR3: CASSPTGGPLEQYF
DNA: TGTGCCAGCAGCCCCACGGGGGGCCCTCTCGAGCAGTACTTC

size: once
J: TRBJ1-2
V: TRBV6-4
D: .
CDR3: CASRPNTWSYGYTF
DNA: TGTGCCAGCAGGCCCAATACCTGGAGCTATGGCTACACCTTC